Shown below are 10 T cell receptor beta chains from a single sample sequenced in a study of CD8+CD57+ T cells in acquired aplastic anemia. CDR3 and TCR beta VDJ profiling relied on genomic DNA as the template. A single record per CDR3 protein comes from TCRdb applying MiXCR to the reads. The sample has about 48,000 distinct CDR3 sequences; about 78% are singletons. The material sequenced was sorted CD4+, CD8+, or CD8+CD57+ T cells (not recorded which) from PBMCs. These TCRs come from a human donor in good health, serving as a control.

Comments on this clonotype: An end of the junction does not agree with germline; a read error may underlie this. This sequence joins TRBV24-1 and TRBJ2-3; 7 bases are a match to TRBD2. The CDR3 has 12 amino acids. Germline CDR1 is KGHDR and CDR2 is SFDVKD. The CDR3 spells CATSDSGLPPNF. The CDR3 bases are TGTGCCACCAGTGATTCGGGACTACCGCCGAATTTT.

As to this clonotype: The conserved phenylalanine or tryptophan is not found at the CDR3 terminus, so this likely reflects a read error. CDR3 sequence: CASSPRESGNTIYS. CDR3 bases: TGTGCCAGCAGCCCTAGAGAGTCTGGAAACACCATATATTCC. This chain connects TRBV7-8 to TRBJ1-3, with D unclear. V was pared by 5 bases and J by 1 base, with 9 bases between. This CDR3 has 14 amino acids. Germline values: CDR1 SGHVS, CDR2 FQNEAQ.

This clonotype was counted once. CDR3 region: CATSDHRGPTNEQFF. CDR3 coding DNA: TGTGCCACCAGTGATCACCGGGGCCCCACTAATGAGCAGTTCTTC. This chain joins TRBV24-1 and TRBJ2-1; D possibly uses TRBD1 or TRBD2 (5 bases each). V dropped 3 bases and J dropped 7 bases, with 15 bases sitting between them. CDR1 is KGHDR, CDR2 SFDVKD, per germline. This CDR3 comprises 15 residues.

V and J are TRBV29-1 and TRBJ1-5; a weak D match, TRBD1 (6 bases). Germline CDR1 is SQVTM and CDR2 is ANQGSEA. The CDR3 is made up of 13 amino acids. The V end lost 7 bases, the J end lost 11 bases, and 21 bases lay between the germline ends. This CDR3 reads CSANDPSGTSQHF. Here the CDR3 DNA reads TGCAGCGCCAACGATCCGTCCGGGACATCCCAGCATTTT.

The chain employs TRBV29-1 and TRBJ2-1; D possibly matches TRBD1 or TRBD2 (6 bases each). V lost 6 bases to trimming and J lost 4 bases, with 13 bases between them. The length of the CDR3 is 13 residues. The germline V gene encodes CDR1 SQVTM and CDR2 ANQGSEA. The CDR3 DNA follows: TGCAGCGTACAGGGAGGCCGTTACAATGAGCAGTTCTTC. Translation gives CSVQGGRYNEQFF.

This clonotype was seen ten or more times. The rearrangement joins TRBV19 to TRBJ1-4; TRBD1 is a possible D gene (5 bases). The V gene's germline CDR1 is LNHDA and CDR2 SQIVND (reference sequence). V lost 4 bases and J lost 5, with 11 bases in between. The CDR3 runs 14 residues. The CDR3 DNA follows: TGTGCCAGTAGTAGCGGGACTCAAAATGAAAAACTGTTTTTT. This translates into CASSSGTQNEKLFF.

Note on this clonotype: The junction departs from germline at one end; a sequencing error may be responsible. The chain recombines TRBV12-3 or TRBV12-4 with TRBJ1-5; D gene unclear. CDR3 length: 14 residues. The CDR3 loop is CASSPKAGVEPRHF. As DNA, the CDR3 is TGTGCCAGCAGTCCGAAGGCAGGAGTAGAGCCCCGGCATTTT.

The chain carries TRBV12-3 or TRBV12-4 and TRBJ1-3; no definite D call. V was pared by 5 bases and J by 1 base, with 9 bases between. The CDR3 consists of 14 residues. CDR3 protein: CASSMTHSGNTIYF. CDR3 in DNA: TGTGCCAGCAGTATGACGCATTCTGGAAACACCATATATTTT.

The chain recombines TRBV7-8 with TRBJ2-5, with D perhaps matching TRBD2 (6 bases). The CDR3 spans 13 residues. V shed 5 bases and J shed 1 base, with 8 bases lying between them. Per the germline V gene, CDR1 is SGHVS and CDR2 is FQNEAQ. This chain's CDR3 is CASSGGTQETQYF. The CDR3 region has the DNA TGTGCCAGCAGCGGCGGGACCCAAGAGACCCAGTACTTC. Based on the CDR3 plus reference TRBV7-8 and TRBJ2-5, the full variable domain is GAGVSQSPRYKVAKRGQDVALRCDPISGHVSLFWYQQALGQGPEFLTYFQNEAQLDKSGLPSDRFFAERPEGSVSTLKIQRTQQEDSAVYLCASSGGTQETQYFGPGTRLLVL.

The CDR3 region has the DNA TGCAGCGCAAAGAGAGGGATAAACACTGAAGCTTTCTTT. Protein product: CSAKRGINTEAFF. The rearrangement joins TRBV20-1 to TRBJ1-1; D is uncertain. CDR1 is DFQATT, CDR2 SNEGSKA, per germline (reference sequence). The CDR3 has 13 residues.